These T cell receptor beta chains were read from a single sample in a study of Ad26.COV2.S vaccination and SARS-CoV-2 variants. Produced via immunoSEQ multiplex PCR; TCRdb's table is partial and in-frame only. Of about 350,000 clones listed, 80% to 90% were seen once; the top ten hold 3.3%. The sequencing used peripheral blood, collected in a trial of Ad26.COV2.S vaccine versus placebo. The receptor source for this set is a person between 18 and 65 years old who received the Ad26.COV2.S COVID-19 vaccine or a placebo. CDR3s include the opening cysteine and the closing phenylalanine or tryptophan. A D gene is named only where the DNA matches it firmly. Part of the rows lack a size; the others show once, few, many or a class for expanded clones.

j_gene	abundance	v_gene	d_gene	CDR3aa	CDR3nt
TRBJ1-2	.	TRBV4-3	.	CASSQDKSLNYGYTF	TGCGCCAGCAGCCAAGATAAATCCCTTAACTATGGCTACACCTTC
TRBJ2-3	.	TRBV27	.	CASSSSTAPLITDTQYF	TGTGCCAGCAGTTCCTCGACAGCCCCTCTAATCACAGATACGCAGTATTTT
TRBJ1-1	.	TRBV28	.	CASSWVANTEAFF	TGTGCCAGCAGTTGGGTAGCGAACACTGAAGCTTTCTTT
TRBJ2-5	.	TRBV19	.	CASSMPGGPPWTQYF	TGTGCCAGTAGTATGCCCGGGGGACCCCCGTGGACCCAGTACTTC
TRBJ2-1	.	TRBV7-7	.	CASSSSGGEQFF	TGTGCCAGCAGCTCCTCTGGTGGCGAGCAGTTCTTC
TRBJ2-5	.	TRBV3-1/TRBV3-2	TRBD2	CASSHRGSGDETQYF	TGTGCCAGCAGCCACCGCGGGAGCGGCGATGAGACCCAGTACTTC
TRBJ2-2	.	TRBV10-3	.	CAISESSMSSSPGELFF	TGTGCCATCAGTGAGTCCTCAATGTCTAGCTCACCCGGGGAGCTGTTTTTT
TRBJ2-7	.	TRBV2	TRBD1	CASSGPGQGAYEQYF	TGTGCCAGCAGTGGGCCGGGACAGGGAGCCTACGAGCAGTACTTC
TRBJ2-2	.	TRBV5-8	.	CASRSGTINTGELFF	TGTGCCAGCAGATCCGGGACAATTAACACCGGGGAGCTGTTTTTT
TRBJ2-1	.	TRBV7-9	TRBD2	CASSLTSDYNEQFF	TGTGCCAGCAGCTTAACTAGCGACTACAATGAGCAGTTCTTC
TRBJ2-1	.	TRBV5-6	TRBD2	CASSLTSGGAPIDNEQFF	TGTGCCAGCAGCTTAACCAGCGGGGGGGCCCCGATAGACAATGAGCAGTTCTTC
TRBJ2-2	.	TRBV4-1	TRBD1	CASSQVGRGLLAGELFF	TGCGCCAGCAGCCAAGTTGGCAGGGGGCTTCTCGCCGGGGAGCTGTTTTTT
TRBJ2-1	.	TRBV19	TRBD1	CASRGQGDNEQFF	TGTGCCAGTAGGGGACAGGGGGATAATGAGCAGTTCTTC
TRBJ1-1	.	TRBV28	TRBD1	CASSFRGTGGLMNTEAFF	TGTGCCAGCAGTTTCCGCGGGACAGGGGGCCTGATGAACACTGAAGCTTTCTTT
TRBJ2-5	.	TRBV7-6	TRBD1	CASSLVQGVGETQYF	TGTGCCAGCAGCTTAGTGCAGGGGGTGGGGGAGACCCAGTACTTC
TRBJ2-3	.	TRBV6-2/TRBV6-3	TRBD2	CASSYLASGVADTQYF	TGTGCCAGCAGTTACTTGGCTAGCGGAGTAGCAGATACGCAGTATTTT
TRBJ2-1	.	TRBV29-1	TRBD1	CSVGQGSDEQFF	TGCAGCGTAGGACAGGGGAGCGATGAGCAGTTCTTC
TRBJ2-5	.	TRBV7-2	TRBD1	CASSLDRGPQETQYF	TGTGCCAGCAGCTTAGATAGGGGGCCACAAGAGACCCAGTACTTC
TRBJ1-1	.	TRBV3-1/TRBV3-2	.	CASSLPGAEAFF	TGTGCCAGCAGCCTTCCTGGCGCTGAAGCTTTCTTT
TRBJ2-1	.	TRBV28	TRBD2	CASSLRTGQGLAGYLSSYNEQFF	TGTGCCAGCAGTTTAAGAACAGGTCAAGGGCTAGCGGGATATCTGAGCTCCTACAATGAGCAGTTCTTC
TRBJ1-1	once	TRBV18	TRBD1	CASSQIGQGTEAFF	TGTGCCAGCTCACAGATCGGACAGGGCACTGAAGCTTTCTTT
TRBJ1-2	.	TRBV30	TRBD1	CAWSGTGQEGGYTF	TGTGCCTGGAGCGGGACAGGGCAGGAGGGTGGCTACACCTTC
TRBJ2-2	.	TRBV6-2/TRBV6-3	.	CASSYSNLNTGELFF	TGTGCCAGCAGTTACTCGAATCTTAACACCGGGGAGCTGTTTTTT
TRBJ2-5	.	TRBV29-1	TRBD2	CSVDILAGQETQYF	TGCAGCGTTGATATACTAGCGGGACAAGAGACCCAGTACTTC
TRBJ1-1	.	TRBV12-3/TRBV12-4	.	CASSWSADTEAFF	TGTGCCAGCAGTTGGTCGGCGGACACTGAAGCTTTCTTT
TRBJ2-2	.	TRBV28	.	CASSLVNTGELFF	TGTGCCAGCAGTCTAGTGAACACCGGGGAGCTGTTTTTT
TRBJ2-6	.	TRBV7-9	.	CASSGRALFGANVLTF	TGTGCCAGCAGCGGTAGGGCCCTCTTCGGGGCCAACGTCCTGACTTTC
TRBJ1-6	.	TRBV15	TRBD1	CATRRDRASSYNSPLHF	TGTGCCACCAGAAGGGACAGGGCAAGCTCCTATAATTCACCCCTCCACTTT